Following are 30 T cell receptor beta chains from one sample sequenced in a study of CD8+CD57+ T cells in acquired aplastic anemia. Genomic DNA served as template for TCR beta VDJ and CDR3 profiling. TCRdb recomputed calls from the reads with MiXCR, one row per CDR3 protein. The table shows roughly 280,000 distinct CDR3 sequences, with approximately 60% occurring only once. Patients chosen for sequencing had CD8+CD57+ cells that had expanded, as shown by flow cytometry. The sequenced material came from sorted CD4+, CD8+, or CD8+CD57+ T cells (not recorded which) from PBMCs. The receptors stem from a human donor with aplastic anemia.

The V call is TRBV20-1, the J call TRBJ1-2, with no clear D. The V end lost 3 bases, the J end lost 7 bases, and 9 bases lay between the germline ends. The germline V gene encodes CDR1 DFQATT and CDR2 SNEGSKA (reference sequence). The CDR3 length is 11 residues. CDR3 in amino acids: CSARLDSGYTF. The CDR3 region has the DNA TGCAGTGCTAGGTTAGATAGTGGCTACACCTTC.

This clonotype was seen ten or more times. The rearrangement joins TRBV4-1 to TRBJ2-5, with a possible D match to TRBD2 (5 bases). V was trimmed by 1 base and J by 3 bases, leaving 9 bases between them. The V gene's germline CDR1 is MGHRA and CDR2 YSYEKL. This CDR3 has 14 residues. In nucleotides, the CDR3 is TGCGCCAGCAGCCAAGTTTCCGGGGAAGAGACCCAGTACTTC. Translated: CASSQVSGEETQYF.

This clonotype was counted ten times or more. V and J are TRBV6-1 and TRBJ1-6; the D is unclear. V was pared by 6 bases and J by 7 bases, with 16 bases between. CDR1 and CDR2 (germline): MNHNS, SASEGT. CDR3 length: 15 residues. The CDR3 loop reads CASRKEHGINSPLHF. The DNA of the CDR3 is TGTGCCAGCAGGAAGGAACACGGCATAAATTCACCCCTCCACTTT.

DNA for the CDR3: TGTGCCAGCAGTGGACATCTAGCGGGAGGTGGGAATGAGCAGTTCTTC. Its translation: CASSGHLAGGGNEQFF. This chain joins TRBV2 and TRBJ2-1; 11 bases align to TRBD2. V was pared by 4 bases and J by 7 bases, with 9 bases of the junction left unmatched. Germline CDR1 is SNHLY and CDR2 is FYNNEI. This CDR3 is 16 amino acids long.

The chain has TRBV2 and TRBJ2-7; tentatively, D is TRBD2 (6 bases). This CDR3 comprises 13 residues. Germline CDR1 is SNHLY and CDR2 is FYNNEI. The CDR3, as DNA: TGTGCGACCGGGGACTCCGCTGGGTACGAGCAGTACTTC. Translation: CATGDSAGYEQYF.

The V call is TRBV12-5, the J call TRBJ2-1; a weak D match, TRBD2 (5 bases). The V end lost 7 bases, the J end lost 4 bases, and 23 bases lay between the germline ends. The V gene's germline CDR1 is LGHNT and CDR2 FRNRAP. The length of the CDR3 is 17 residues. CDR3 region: CASVPPTNERLYNEQFF. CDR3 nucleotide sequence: TGTGCTAGTGTCCCCCCGACGAATGAGCGGCTGTACAATGAGCAGTTCTTC.

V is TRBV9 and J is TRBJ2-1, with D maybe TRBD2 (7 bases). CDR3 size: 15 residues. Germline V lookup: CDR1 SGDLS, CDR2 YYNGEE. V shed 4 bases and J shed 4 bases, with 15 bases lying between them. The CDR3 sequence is CASSPEGGAYNEQFF. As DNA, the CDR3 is TGTGCCAGCAGCCCGGAGGGGGGGGCATACAATGAGCAGTTCTTC.

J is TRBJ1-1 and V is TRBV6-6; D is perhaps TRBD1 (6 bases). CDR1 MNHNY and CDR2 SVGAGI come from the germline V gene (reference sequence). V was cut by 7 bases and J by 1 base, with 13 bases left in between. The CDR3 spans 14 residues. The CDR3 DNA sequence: TGTGCCAGCAATACAGTGGGGGCGAACACTGAAGCTTTCTTT. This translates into CASNTVGANTEAFF.

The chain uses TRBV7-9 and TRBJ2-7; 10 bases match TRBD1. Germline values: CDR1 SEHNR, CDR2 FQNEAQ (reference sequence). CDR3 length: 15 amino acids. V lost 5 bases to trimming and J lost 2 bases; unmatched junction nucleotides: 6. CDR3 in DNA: TGTGCCAGCAGCCAGGGACAGGGGATCACCTACGAGCAGTACTTC. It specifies CASSQGQGITYEQYF.

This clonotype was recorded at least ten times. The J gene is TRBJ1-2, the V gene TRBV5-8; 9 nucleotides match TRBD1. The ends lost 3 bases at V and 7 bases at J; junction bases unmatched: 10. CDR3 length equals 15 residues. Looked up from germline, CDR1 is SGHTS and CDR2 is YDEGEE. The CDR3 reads CASSSKGQGGTGYTF. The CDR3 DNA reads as TGTGCCAGCAGCTCGAAGGGACAGGGTGGTACTGGCTACACCTTC.

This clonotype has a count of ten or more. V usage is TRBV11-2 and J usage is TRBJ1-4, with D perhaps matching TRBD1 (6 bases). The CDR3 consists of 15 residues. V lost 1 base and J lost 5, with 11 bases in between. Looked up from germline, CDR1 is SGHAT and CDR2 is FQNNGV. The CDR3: CASSLARGINEKLFF. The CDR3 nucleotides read TGTGCCAGCAGCTTAGCGAGGGGGATCAATGAAAAACTGTTTTTT.

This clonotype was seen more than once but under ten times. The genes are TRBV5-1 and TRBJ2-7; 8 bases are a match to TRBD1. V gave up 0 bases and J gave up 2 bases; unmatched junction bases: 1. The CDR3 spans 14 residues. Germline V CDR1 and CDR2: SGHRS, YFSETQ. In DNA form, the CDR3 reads TGCGCCAGCAGCTTGGACAGGGGGACCTACGAGCAGTACTTC. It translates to CASSLDRGTYEQYF. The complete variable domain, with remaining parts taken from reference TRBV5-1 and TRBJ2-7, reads KAGVTQTPRYLIKTRGQQVTLSCSPISGHRSVSWYQQTPGQGLQFLFEYFSETQRNKGNFPGRFSGRQFSNSRSEMNVSTLELGDSALYLCASSLDRGTYEQYFGPGTRLTVT.

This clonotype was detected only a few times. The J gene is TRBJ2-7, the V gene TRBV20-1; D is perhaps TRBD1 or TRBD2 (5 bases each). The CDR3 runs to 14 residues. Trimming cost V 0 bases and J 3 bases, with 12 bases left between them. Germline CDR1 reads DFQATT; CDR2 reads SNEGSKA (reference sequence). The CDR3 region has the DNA TGCAGTGCTAGAGATCCCAGGGAGAGCTACGAGCAGTACTTC. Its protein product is CSARDPRESYEQYF.

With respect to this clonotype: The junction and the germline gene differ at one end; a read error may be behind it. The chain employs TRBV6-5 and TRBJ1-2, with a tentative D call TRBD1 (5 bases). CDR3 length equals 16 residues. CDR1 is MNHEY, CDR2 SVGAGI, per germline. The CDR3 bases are TGTGTCATCAGTGAGACGACAGCCGGTGTGGGCTATGGCTTCACCTTC. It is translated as CVISETTAGVGYGFTF.

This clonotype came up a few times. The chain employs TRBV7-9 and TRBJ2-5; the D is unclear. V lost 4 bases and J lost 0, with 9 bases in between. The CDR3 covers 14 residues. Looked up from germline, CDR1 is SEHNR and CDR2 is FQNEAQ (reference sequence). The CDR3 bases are TGTGCCAGCAGCTATCAGACATACCAAGAGACCCAGTACTTC. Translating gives CASSYQTYQETQYF.

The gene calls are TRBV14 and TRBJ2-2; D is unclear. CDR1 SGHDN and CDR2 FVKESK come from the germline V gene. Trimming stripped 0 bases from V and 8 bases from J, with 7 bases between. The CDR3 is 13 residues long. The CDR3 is CASSQEGWGELFF. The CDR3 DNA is TGTGCCAGCAGCCAAGAGGGGTGGGGGGAGCTGTTTTTT.

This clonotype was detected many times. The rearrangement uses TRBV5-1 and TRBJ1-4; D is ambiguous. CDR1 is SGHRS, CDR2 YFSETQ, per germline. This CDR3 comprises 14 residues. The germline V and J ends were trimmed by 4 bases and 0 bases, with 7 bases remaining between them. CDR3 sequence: CASSTTSTNEKLFF. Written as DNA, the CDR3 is TGCGCCAGCAGCACGACATCAACTAATGAAAAACTGTTTTTT. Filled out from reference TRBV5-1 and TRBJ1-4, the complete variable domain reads KAGVTQTPRYLIKTRGQQVTLSCSPISGHRSVSWYQQTPGQGLQFLFEYFSETQRNKGNFPGRFSGRQFSNSRSEMNVSTLELGDSALYLCASSTTSTNEKLFFGSGTQLSVL.

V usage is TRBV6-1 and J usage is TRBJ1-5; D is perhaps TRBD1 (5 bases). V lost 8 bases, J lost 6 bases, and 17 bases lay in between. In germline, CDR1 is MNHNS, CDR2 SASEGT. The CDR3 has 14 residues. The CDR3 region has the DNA TGTGCCAGCCAGGACGCAGGGTCGAGTCAGCCCCAGCATTTT. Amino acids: CASQDAGSSQPQHF.

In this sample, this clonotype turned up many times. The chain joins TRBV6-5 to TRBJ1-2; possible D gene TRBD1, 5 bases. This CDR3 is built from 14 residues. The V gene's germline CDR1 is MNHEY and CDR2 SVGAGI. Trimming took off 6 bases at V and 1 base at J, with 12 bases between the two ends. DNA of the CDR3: TGTGCCAGCAGGCGGGACGGTAATAACTATGGCTACACCTTC. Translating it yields CASRRDGNNYGYTF.

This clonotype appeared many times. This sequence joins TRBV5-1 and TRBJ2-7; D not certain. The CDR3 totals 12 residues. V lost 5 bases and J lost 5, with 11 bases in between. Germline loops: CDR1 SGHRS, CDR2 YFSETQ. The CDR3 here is CASRLGEHEQYF. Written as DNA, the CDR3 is TGCGCCAGCAGACTTGGGGAACACGAGCAGTACTTC.

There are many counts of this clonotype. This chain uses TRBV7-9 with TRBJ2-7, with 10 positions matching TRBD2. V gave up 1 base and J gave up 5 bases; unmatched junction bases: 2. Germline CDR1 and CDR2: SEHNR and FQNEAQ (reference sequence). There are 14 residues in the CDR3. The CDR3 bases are TGTGCCAGCAGCTTAGGCCTAGCGGGGGACGAGCAGTACTTC. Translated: CASSLGLAGDEQYF.

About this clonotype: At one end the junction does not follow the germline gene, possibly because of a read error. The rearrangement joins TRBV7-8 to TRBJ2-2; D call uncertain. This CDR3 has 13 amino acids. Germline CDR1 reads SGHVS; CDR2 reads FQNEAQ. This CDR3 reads CANSLVLVGELFF. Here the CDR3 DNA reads TGTGCCAACAGCTTAGTCTTGGTCGGGGAGCTGTTTTTT.

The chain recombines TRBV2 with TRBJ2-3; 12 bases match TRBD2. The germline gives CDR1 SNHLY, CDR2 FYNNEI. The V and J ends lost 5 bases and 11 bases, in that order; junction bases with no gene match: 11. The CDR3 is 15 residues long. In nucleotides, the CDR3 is TGTGCCAGCAGTATACTAGCGGGGGGTACGAATGAGCAGTATTTT. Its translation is CASSILAGGTNEQYF.

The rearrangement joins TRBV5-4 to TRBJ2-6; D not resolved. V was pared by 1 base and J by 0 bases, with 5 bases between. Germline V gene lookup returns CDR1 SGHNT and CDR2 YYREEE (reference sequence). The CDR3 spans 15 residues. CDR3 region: CASSLKSSGANVLTF. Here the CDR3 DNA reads TGTGCCAGCAGCTTGAAAAGCTCTGGGGCCAACGTCCTGACTTTC.

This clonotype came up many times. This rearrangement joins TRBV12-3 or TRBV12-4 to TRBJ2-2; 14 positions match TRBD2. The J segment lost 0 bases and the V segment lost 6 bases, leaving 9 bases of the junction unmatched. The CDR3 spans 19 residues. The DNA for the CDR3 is TGTGCCAGCAGCCTGACTAGCGGGAGGGCCCGCGCGAACACCGGGGAGCTGTTTTTT. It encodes CASSLTSGRARANTGELFF.

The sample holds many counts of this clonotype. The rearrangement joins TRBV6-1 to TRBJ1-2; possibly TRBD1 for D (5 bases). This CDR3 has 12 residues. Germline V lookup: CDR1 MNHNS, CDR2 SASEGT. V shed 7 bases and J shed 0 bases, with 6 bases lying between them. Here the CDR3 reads CASKGTNYGYTF. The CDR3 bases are TGTGCCAGCAAGGGGACTAACTATGGCTACACCTTC.

Written as DNA, the CDR3 is TGCAGCCTAGCGGGGGGGCTAAATGAGCAGTTCTTC. It is translated as CSLAGGLNEQFF. The chain joins TRBV29-1 to TRBJ2-1, with 12 nucleotides matching TRBD2. CDR3 length equals 12 residues. With V trimmed by 8 bases and J by 7 bases, 3 bases remained unmatched. The germline gives CDR1 SQVTM, CDR2 ANQGSEA.

Here the CDR3 DNA reads TGTGCCACCGGCGGGCCCGGGGAGACCCAGTACTTC. This sequence encodes CATGGPGETQYF. This chain uses TRBV24-1 with TRBJ2-5, with D possibly TRBD2 on 5 matching bases. Germline V gene lookup returns CDR1 KGHDR and CDR2 SFDVKD. Trimming shortened V by 9 bases and J by 5 bases, and 12 bases separated the two germline ends. The CDR3 is 12 amino acids.

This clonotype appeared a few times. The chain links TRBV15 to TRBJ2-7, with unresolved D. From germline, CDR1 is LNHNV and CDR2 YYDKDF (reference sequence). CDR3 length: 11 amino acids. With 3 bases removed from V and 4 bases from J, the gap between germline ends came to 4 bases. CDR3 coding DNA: TGTGCCACCAGCAGGGGGTACGAGCAGTACTTC. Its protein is CATSRGYEQYF.

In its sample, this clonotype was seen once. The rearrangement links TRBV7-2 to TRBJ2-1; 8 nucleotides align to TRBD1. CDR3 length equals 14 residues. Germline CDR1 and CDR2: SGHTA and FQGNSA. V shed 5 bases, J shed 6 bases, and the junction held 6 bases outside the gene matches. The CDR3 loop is CASSHQDRANEQFF. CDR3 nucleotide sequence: TGTGCCAGCAGCCATCAGGACAGGGCCAATGAGCAGTTCTTC.